These T cell receptor beta chains were read from a single sample in a study of PD-L1 blockade in urothelial cancer. The assay was immunoSEQ multiplex PCR, and TCRdb's table has in-frame clones only and misses some. The sample shows roughly 49,000 clones, around 83% of them seen only once. The sample consisted of PBMCs, taken around atezolizumab (anti-PD-L1) treatment. These receptors came from a man aged 60 to 75 with urothelial cancer. The CDR3 runs from the conserved cysteine through the conserved F or W. The D gene is left open where the match is weak. Some rows mark clone size as missing; the rest say once, few, many or name a class of expanded clone.

j_call v_call clone_size d_call cdr3_nt cdr3_aa
TRBJ1-3 TRBV18 . TRBD1 TGTGCCAGCTCACTAAAACAGGGGGGCTCTGGAAACACCATATATTTT CASSLKQGGSGNTIYF
TRBJ2-1 TRBV4-1 . TRBD2 TGCGCCAGCAGCCAAGAAGGGGCGGGACTACGCTCCTACAATGAGCAGTTCTTC CASSQEGAGLRSYNEQFF
TRBJ2-7 TRBV15 . TRBD1 TGTGCCACCAGCAGAGTGGTGGCAGGGGGTGCCGGCGAGCAGTACTTC CATSRVVAGGAGEQYF
TRBJ2-5 TRBV5-1 . TRBD1 TGCGCCAGCAGCTTGGGGACAGGGACGGTTGCGGAGACCCAGTACTTC CASSLGTGTVAETQYF
TRBJ2-1 TRBV19 . TRBD2 TGTGCCAGTAGTATCTCAGGACTAGCGGGGATCTACAATGAGCAGTTCTTC CASSISGLAGIYNEQFF
TRBJ2-3 TRBV18 . . TGTGCCAGCTCACCACTAGACACAGATACGCAGTATTTT CASSPLDTDTQYF
TRBJ1-6 TRBV11-1 . . TGTGCCAGCAGCTTAGGAGGTCAGAGCTCCTATAATTCACCCCTCCACTTT CASSLGGQSSYNSPLHF
TRBJ1-2 TRBV28 . TRBD1 TGTGCCAGCAGTTTAGAACAGGGGGGATATGGCTACACCTTC CASSLEQGGYGYTF
TRBJ2-3 TRBV5-8 . TRBD1 TGTGCCAGCAGCTTGCCGGGACAGGGGACGTTAACAGATACGCAGTATTTT CASSLPGQGTLTDTQYF
TRBJ2-1 TRBV7-7 once . TGTGCTAGCAGCTTAGGGCAAGGGGTATTGAGGAATGAGCAGTTCTTC CASSLGQGVLRNEQFF
TRBJ1-2 TRBV30 . . TGTGCCTGGACTGGACAAATAGGAAACTTCTATGGCTACACCTTC CAWTGQIGNFYGYTF
TRBJ2-7 TRBV5-5 . TRBD1 TGTGCCAGCAGCTTGGTACAGGGGGTATCCTACGAGCAGTACTTC CASSLVQGVSYEQYF
TRBJ2-3 TRBV5-1 . TRBD2 TGCGCCAGCAGCCTGGGGCCGGGACTAGTAACAGATACGCAGTATTTT CASSLGPGLVTDTQYF
TRBJ2-3 TRBV19 . . TGTGCCAGTAGTATCGGAGGAGGGGACACAGATACGCAGTATTTT CASSIGGGDTDTQYF
TRBJ2-7 TRBV11-3 . . TGTGCCAGCGGCCGGGACAACCCCTACGAGCAGTACTTC CASGRDNPYEQYF
TRBJ2-1 TRBV19 . TRBD2 TGTGCCAGTAGTATAGGGGGACTAGCGGGGTCCTTGAGGCAGTTCTTC CASSIGGLAGSLRQFF
TRBJ1-5 TRBV11-2 . . TGTGCCAGCAGCTTTACCGGGAGCAATCAGCCCCAGCATTTT CASSFTGSNQPQHF
TRBJ2-5 TRBV10-3 once TRBD2 TGTGCCATCAGTGACCCCAGCTCGGGGGGGGCTGGGACCCAGTACTTC CAISDPSSGGAGTQYF
TRBJ2-2 TRBV27 . TRBD2 TGTGCCAGCACGGGACTAGCGGGGGCCGGGGAGCTGTTTTTT CASTGLAGAGELFF
TRBJ2-1 TRBV7-2 . . TGTGCCAGCAGCCCAAACGGGGAGCCCTACAATGAGCAGTTCTTC CASSPNGEPYNEQFF
TRBJ1-6 TRBV15 . TRBD1 TGTGCCACCAGCAGGGAAGACAGGGGGGGATCACCCCTCCACTTT CATSREDRGGSPLHF
TRBJ1-2 TRBV6-6 few . TGTGCCAGCAGTACCTCACAGGGATACTATGGCTACACCTTC CASSTSQGYYGYTF
TRBJ2-1 TRBV27 . TRBD1 TGTGCCAGCACCAGGGGGTCTCAGAAACACAATGAGCAGTTCTTC CASTRGSQKHNEQFF
TRBJ1-1 TRBV23-1 . TRBD1 TGCGCCGGAACCACAGGGGAGAGAACTGAAGCTTTCTTT CAGTTGERTEAFF
TRBJ1-1 TRBV25-1 . . TGTGCCAGCAGGCAGATGAACACTGAAGCTTTCTTT CASRQMNTEAFF
TRBJ1-1 TRBV2 once . TGTGCCAGCACAACCGGACCGGGAGAGGGCACTGAAGCTTTCTTT CASTTGPGEGTEAFF
TRBJ2-1 TRBV7-9 . TRBD2 TGTGCCAGCAGCTTTTCCCCGGGACTAGCGGGAGGGCGGGGTGAGCAGTTCTTC CASSFSPGLAGGRGEQFF
TRBJ2-5 TRBV7-2 . TRBD2 TGTGCCAGCAGTATAGCGGGAGGGGCATGGGAGACCCAGTACTTC CASSIAGGAWETQYF
TRBJ1-1 TRBV5-1 . . TGCGCCAGCAGCTTCCCAGCAGGGAAGGCCGACACTGAAGCTTTCTTT CASSFPAGKADTEAFF
TRBJ1-2 TRBV2 . TRBD1 TGTGCCAGCAGTGAATTTTTATTATTACCCATTACTACAGGGGCTGGAGGCTACACCTTC CASSEFLLLPITTGAGGYTF
TRBJ1-1 TRBV5-4 . TRBD1 TGTGCCAGCAGCTCGACAGGGGGCGTGAGGACTGAAGCTTTCTTT CASSSTGGVRTEAFF
TRBJ1-2 TRBV27 . TRBD1 TGTGCCAGCAGTGAGACAGGGAGTTCCTATGGCTACACCTTC CASSETGSSYGYTF
TRBJ1-1 TRBV2 . . TGTGCCAGCCAAGCCGGGGTAGCTTTCTTT CASQAGVAFF
TRBJ2-3 TRBV28 once TRBD2 TGTGCCAGCACCGGGACTAGCGGGAGTGGGACAGATACGCAGTATTTT CASTGTSGSGTDTQYF
TRBJ2-5 TRBV18 . . TGTGCCAGCTCACCTCTGACAGTGGAGCAAGAGACCCAGTACTTC CASSPLTVEQETQYF
TRBJ1-1 TRBV18 . . TGTGCCAGCTCACCCTCGATGCCGGGAAACACTGAAGCTTTCTTT CASSPSMPGNTEAFF
TRBJ1-1 TRBV6-5 . . TGTGCCAGCAGCCTCACAAGACTGCCCACTGAAGCTTTCTTT CASSLTRLPTEAFF
TRBJ2-7 TRBV2 few TRBD2 TGTGCCAGCAGCGTTCTAGCGGGAGGTACCTTC CASSVLAGGTF
TRBJ1-5 TRBV5-1 . TRBD1 TGCGCCAGCAGCCTTTTGCCGGGACAGAATAGCAATCAGCCCCAGCATTTT CASSLLPGQNSNQPQHF